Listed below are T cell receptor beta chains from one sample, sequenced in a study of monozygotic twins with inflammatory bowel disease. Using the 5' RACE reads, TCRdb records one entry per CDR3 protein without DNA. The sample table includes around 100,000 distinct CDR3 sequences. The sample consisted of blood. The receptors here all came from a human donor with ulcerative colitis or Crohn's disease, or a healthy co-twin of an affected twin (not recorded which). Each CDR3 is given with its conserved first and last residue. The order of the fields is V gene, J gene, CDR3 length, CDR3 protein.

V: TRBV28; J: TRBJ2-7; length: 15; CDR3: CASSLFAGGGREQYF
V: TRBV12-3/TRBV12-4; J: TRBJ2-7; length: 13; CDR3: CASSLVRRDEQYF
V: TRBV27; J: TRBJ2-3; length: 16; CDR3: CASRSGHIKSTDTQYF
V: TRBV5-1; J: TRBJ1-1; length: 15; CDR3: CASSPYFTVNTEAFF
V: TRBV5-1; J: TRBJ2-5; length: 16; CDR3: CASSWAGTSPKETQYF
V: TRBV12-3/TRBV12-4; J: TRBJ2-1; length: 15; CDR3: CASSFGREVHNEQFF
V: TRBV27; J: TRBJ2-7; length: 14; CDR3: CASRPFPGVREQYF
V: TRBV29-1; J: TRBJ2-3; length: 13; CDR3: CSVEAGVPDTQYF
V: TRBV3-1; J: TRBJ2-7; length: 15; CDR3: CASSLSSGRANEQYF
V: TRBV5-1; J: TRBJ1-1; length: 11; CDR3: CASSSDTEAFF
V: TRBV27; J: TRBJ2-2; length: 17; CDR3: CASSLLLVEGASGELFF
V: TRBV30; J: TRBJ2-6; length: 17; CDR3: CAWRPRTGASGANVLTF
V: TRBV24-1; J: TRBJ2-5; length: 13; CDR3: CATRSGSQETQYF
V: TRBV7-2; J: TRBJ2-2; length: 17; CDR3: CASSSRPHLGVGGELFF
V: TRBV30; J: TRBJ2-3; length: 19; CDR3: CAWTQGLAGASIGTDTQYF
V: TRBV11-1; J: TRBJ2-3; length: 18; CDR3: CASSLGGALAGLGDTQYF
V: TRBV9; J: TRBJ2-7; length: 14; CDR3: CASNEGYRSYEQYF
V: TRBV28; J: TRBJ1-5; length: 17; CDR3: CASRPGQGAYSNQPQHF
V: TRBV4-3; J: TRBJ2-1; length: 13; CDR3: CASSQGWGYEQFF
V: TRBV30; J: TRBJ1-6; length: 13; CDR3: CAWNEVGDSPLHF
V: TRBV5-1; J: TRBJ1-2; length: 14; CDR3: CASSLGQSLYGYTF
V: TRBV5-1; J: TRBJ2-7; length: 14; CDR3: CASSLAPGQTEQYF
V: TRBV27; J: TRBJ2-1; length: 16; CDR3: CASSLGWGQANNEQFF
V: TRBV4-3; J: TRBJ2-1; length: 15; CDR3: CASSQILAGGNEQFF
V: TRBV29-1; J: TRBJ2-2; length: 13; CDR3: CSVSGQTTGELFF
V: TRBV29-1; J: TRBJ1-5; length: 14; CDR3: CSVGDRGYNQPQHF
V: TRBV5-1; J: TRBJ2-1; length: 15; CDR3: CASSPGGGGGNEQFF
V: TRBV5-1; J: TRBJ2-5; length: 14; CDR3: CASTSRTGRETQYF
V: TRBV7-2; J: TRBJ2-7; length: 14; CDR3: CASIPGKAAYEQYF
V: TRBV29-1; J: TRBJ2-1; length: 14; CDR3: CSVVRSSSYNEQFF
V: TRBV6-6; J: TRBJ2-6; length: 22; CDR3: CASSYSISGWAGGTSGANVLTF
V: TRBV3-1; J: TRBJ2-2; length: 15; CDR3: CASSQGQPNTGELFF
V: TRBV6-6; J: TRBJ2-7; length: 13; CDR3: CASRNRGLYEQYF
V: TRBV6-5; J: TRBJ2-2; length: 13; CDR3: CASSYSRPGELFF
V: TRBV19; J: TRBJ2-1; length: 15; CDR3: CASSSIDRADNEQFF
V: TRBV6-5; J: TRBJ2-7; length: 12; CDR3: CASRSTGYEQYF
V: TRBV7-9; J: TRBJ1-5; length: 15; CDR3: CASSLDRNGNQPQHF
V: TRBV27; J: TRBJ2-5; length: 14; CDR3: CASSLSPSGETQYF
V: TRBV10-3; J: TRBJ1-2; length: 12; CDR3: CAIGGSIYGYTF
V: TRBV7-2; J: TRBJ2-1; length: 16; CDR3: CASSLALAGDLNEQFF
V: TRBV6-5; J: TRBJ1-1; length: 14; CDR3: CASSYGGRNTEAFF
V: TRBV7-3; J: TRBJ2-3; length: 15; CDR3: CASSRDRGHTDTQYF
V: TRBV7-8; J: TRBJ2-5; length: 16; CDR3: CASSLAGTSLQETQYF
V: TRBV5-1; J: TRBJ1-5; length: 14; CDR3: CASSLEQGGQRQHF
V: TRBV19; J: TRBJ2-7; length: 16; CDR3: CASSSYTGTDSYEQYF
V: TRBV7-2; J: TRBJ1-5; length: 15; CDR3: CASSLERAGDQPQHF
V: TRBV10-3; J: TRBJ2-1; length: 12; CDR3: CAISGAGEEQFF
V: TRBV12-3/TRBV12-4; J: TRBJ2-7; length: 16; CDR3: CASSLDRTGSSDEQYF
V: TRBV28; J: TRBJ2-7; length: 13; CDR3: CASGFLTGGEQYF
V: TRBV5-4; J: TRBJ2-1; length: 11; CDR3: CASEDGYEQFF
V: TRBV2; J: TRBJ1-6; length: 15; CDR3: CASSTEQGARSPLHF
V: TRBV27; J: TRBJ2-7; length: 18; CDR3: CASSLSGVAGALIYEQYF
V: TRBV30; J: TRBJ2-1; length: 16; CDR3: CAWSIRGTHSNNEQFF
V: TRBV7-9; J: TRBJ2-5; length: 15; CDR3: CASSPGTSGQETQYF